Below, 9 T cell receptor beta chains from the same sample are listed, as sequenced in a study of CD8 T cells in ankylosing spondylitis. Using its own MiXCR run on the 5' RACE reads, TCRdb lists one record per CDR3 protein. Among a few hundred thousand distinct CDR3 sequences listed, about 20% were seen once. Sequencing was done on a sample of blood, either unsorted or a sorted T cell fraction (not recorded which). Every receptor here comes from a female donor with ankylosing spondylitis or in good health (not recorded which).

In nucleotides, the CDR3 is TGTGCCAGCAGTGGAGGGGCTCCCTACGAGCAGTACTTC. Translation: CASSGGAPYEQYF. The rearrangement links TRBV25-1 to TRBJ2-7; the D call may be TRBD1 or TRBD2 (5 bases each). Germline V gene lookup returns CDR1 MGHDK and CDR2 SYGVNS. V lost 4 bases and J 2 bases, leaving 9 bases between the germline ends. There are 13 residues in the CDR3.

This clonotype was detected a few times. This chain connects TRBV15 to TRBJ2-5; 7 bases align to TRBD2. The length of the CDR3 is 15 residues. From germline, CDR1 is LNHNV and CDR2 YYDKDF (reference sequence). J lost 2 bases, V lost 1 base, and 4 bases had no gene match. The CDR3 reads CATSRGEGRQETQYF. The CDR3 DNA sequence: TGTGCCACCAGCAGAGGGGAGGGGAGGCAAGAGACCCAGTACTTC. The whole variable domain, filled in from reference TRBV15 and TRBJ2-5, reads DAMVIQNPRYQVTQFGKPVTLSCSQTLNHNVMYWYQQKSSQAPKLLFHYYDKDFNNEADTPDNFQSRRPNTSFCFLDIRSPGLGDTAMYLCATSRGEGRQETQYFGPGTRLLVL.

The chain has TRBV9 and TRBJ2-1, with D possibly being TRBD2 (6 bases). Germline V gene sequence: CDR1 SGDLS, CDR2 YYNGEE. V was trimmed by 1 base and J by 0 bases, leaving 11 bases between them. The CDR3 sequence is 16 residues long. The CDR3 here is CASSVRAGSSYNEQFF. The CDR3 DNA reads as TGTGCCAGCAGCGTAAGGGCGGGAAGCTCCTACAATGAGCAGTTCTTC.

The chain's CDR3 is CASSATGGRDQPQHF. The CDR3 DNA reads as TGTGCCAGCAGCGCTACAGGGGGCAGGGATCAGCCCCAGCATTTT. The chain employs TRBV9 and TRBJ1-5; 9 bases are a match to TRBD1. CDR3 length equals 15 residues. The germline V gene encodes CDR1 SGDLS and CDR2 YYNGEE. V shed 3 bases and J 5 bases; nucleotides not matched to a gene: 6.

This chain connects TRBV29-1 to TRBJ1-1; 10 nucleotides line up with TRBD1. The V gene end was trimmed by 6 bases and the J gene end by 5 bases; junction bases not matched to a gene: 3. The CDR3 totals 12 residues. Germline assignment: CDR1 SQVTM and CDR2 ANQGSEA. For the CDR3, the DNA is TGCAGCGTGGGGACAGGGGAAACTGAAGCTTTCTTT. Its protein is CSVGTGETEAFF. The whole variable domain, filled in from reference TRBV29-1 and TRBJ1-1, reads SAVISQKPSRDICQRGTSLTIQCQVDSQVTMMFWYRQQPGQSLTLIATANQGSEATYESGFVIDKFPISRPNLTFSTLTVSNMSPEDSSIYLCSVGTGETEAFFGQGTRLTVV.

This chain links TRBV2 with TRBJ2-1, with 11 bases that match TRBD1. The CDR3 spans 13 residues. Germline trimming cut 4 bases from V and 9 bases from J; bases unmatched to any gene: 2. Germline V gives CDR1 SNHLY, CDR2 FYNNEI. Written as DNA, the CDR3 is TGTGCCAGCAGTGTGGACAGGGGGCGTGAGCAGTTCTTC. Protein sequence: CASSVDRGREQFF.

This chain links TRBV6-5 with TRBJ2-5, with D unclear. This CDR3 contains 14 residues. V was clipped by 2 bases and J by 0 bases, with 7 bases between them. Germline assignment: CDR1 MNHEY and CDR2 SVGAGI. CDR3 bases: TGTGCCAGCAGTTACGATTTGTACCAAGAGACCCAGTACTTC. Translating gives CASSYDLYQETQYF.

The chain couples TRBV19 to TRBJ1-2; D not certain. The CDR3 consists of 13 residues. Germline-derived CDR1 and CDR2 are LNHDA and SQIVND (reference sequence). Trimming shortened V by 5 bases and J by 5 bases, and 12 bases separated the two germline ends. The CDR3, as DNA: TGTGCCAGTAGTTTCCTCAGCACTTATGGCTACACCTTC. It translates to CASSFLSTYGYTF.

V usage is TRBV12-3 or TRBV12-4 and J usage is TRBJ2-6, with D possibly matching TRBD2 (5 bases). This CDR3 is built from 18 residues. Trimming cost V 1 base and J 4 bases, with 17 bases left between them. DNA for the CDR3: TGTGCCAGCAGTTTAGATTTCGGGGTATCTTCAGGGGCCAACGTCCTGACTTTC. Translation: CASSLDFGVSSGANVLTF.